The 30 T cell receptor beta chains presented below share a single source sample, sequenced in a study of T cell responses to AZD1222 COVID-19 vaccine. Profiling relied on immunoSEQ multiplex PCR, and the TCRdb table lists in-frame clones only, not all of them. Of about 140,000 clones in the sample, roughly 90% were seen once. The specimen comprised peripheral blood, sampled on day 0 of AZD1222 vaccination. These receptors originate from an adult in good health.

This clone was seen a single time. The chain combines TRBV3-1 (or the pseudogene TRBV3-2) with TRBJ1-6; D not resolved. The CDR3 totals 17 residues. V was shortened by 3 bases and J by 9 bases, with 21 bases between the two germline ends. CDR1 and CDR2 from the germline V gene are LGHDT and YNNKEL (reference sequence). The CDR3 DNA follows: TGTGCCAGCAGCCAGGAGAGGCGGCAGCGTGAAATTTCACCCCTCCACTTT. Residues: CASSQERRQREISPLHF.

The rearrangement links TRBV11-2 to TRBJ2-2, with D tentatively TRBD1 or TRBD2 (7 bases each). V gave up 1 base and J gave up 3 bases, with 15 bases separating them. Germline V gene sequence: CDR1 SGHAT, CDR2 FQNNGV. This CDR3 contains 17 residues. CDR3 sequence: CASSLAKTGRDTGELFF. CDR3 nucleotide sequence: TGTGCCAGCAGCTTAGCTAAGACAGGGAGGGACACCGGGGAGCTGTTTTTT.

The genes are TRBV9 and TRBJ1-2, with D maybe TRBD1 (6 bases). The CDR3 loop spans 12 amino acids. The V and J ends lost 7 bases and 3 bases respectively, with 10 bases between them. From germline, CDR1 is SGDLS and CDR2 YYNGEE. The CDR3 DNA is TGTGCCAGCTTCGGACAGTACTATGGCTACACCTTC. This encodes CASFGQYYGYTF.

The chain combines TRBV4-3 with TRBJ1-1; D is unclear. Trimming pared 0 bases from V and 0 bases from J, leaving 5 bases between. The V gene's germline CDR1 is LGHNA and CDR2 YSLEER. CDR3 length: 14 residues. In DNA form, the CDR3 reads TGCGCCAGCAGCCAAGATGACTTGAACACTGAAGCTTTCTTT. This sequence encodes CASSQDDLNTEAFF.

V is TRBV5-4 and J is TRBJ2-1; 7 bases line up with TRBD1. Germline V lookup: CDR1 SGHNT, CDR2 YYREEE (reference sequence). The CDR3 sequence is 16 residues long. J gave up 4 bases and V 4 bases, and 11 bases lay outside the gene matches. CDR3 residues: CASSPKGARGYNEQFF. In DNA form, the CDR3 reads TGTGCCAGCAGCCCGAAGGGGGCGAGGGGATACAATGAGCAGTTCTTC. The whole variable domain, remainder taken from reference TRBV5-4 and TRBJ2-1, is ETGVTQSPTHLIKTRGQQVTLRCSSQSGHNTVSWYQQALGQGPQFIFQYYREEENGRGNFPPRFSGLQFPNYSSELNVNALELDDSALYLCASSPKGARGYNEQFFGPGTRLTVL.

This rearrangement joins TRBV28 to TRBJ2-1, with D perhaps TRBD1 (6 bases). This CDR3 region has 13 residues. Germline CDR1 is MDHEN and CDR2 is SYDVKM. Trimming removed 4 bases from V and 6 bases from J, with 10 bases in between. The CDR3 loop is CASSSRTANEQFF. The CDR3 nucleotides are TGTGCCAGCAGTTCTCGGACAGCCAATGAGCAGTTCTTC.

The chain combines TRBV7-6 with TRBJ1-1; the D is unclear. The CDR3 runs to 15 residues. Looked up from germline, CDR1 is SGHVS and CDR2 is FNYEAQ. The V end lost 1 base, the J end lost 1 base, and 10 bases lay between the germline ends. The DNA of the CDR3 is TGTGCCAGCAGCTTAGGCGTCCGAAGGAACACTGAAGCTTTCTTT. Its protein is CASSLGVRRNTEAFF.

The chain has TRBV2 and TRBJ1-2; 9 nucleotides agree with TRBD1. Germline CDR1 reads SNHLY; CDR2 reads FYNNEI. V shed 4 bases and J 7 bases; nucleotides not matched to a gene: 7. The CDR3 runs to 14 residues. CDR3 nucleotide sequence: TGTGCCAGCAGTGTCCGGACAGGGGCTTCTGGCTACACCTTC. It codes for CASSVRTGASGYTF.

The chain is built from TRBV6-2 or TRBV6-3 and TRBJ1-5; 8 positions match TRBD1. Trimming removed 1 base from V and 0 bases from J; junction bases left unmatched: 11. Germline assignment: CDR1 MNHEY and CDR2 SVGEGT. There are 19 residues in the CDR3. CDR3 sequence (DNA): TGTGCCAGCAGTTACTTGAGAGCAGGGGGCGTCTATAGCAATCAGCCCCAGCATTTT. Amino acid sequence: CASSYLRAGGVYSNQPQHF.

The chain has TRBV15 and TRBJ2-4; the match to TRBD1 covers 7 bases. The J segment lost 0 bases and the V segment lost 1 base, leaving 12 bases of the junction unmatched. Per germline, CDR1 LNHNV and CDR2 YYDKDF (reference sequence). CDR3 length equals 19 residues. CDR3 DNA: TGTGCCACCAGCAGAGCGGGACAGAAAAGAGGGTCAGCCAAAAACATTCAGTACTTC. Amino acid sequence: CATSRAGQKRGSAKNIQYF.

The CDR3 nucleotides are TGTGCCAGCAGTTACGGGACAGGGGGTTACAATGAGCAGTTCTTC. This gives the protein CASSYGTGGYNEQFF. This sequence joins TRBV6-2 or TRBV6-3 and TRBJ2-1, with 11 bases fitting TRBD1. This CDR3 spans 15 amino acids. The germline V gene encodes CDR1 MNHEY and CDR2 SVGEGT. V shed 2 bases and J 4 bases; nucleotides not matched to a gene: 1.

This clone was detected only once. The CDR3 here is CASSQERGPAYNEQFF. CDR3 sequence (DNA): TGCGCCAGCAGCCAAGAAAGGGGACCTGCCTACAATGAGCAGTTCTTC. V is TRBV4-3 and J is TRBJ2-1; D tentatively reads TRBD1 or TRBD2 (5 bases each). Trimming pared 0 bases from V and 2 bases from J, leaving 11 bases between. CDR1 is LGHNA and CDR2 is YSLEER in the germline V gene. The CDR3 sequence is 16 residues long.

J is TRBJ1-2 and V is TRBV5-6, with D hard to call. In germline, CDR1 is SGHDT, CDR2 YYEEEE. This CDR3 has 11 residues. V was shortened by 3 bases and J by 1 base, with 1 base between the two germline ends. CDR3 coding DNA: TGTGCCAGCAGCTATAACTATGGCTACACCTTC. It translates to CASSYNYGYTF.

The CDR3 region is CASSPPGYGYTF. The DNA of the CDR3 is TGTGCCAGCAGCCCGCCAGGTTATGGCTACACCTTC. The V call is TRBV7-8, the J call TRBJ1-2; the D is unclear. Germline CDR1 reads SGHVS; CDR2 reads FQNEAQ. The V gene lost 5 bases and the J gene lost 5 bases, with 9 bases spanning the gap. The CDR3 spans 12 residues.

The chain employs TRBV6-5 and TRBJ1-3; 7 bases agree with TRBD1. After removal of 0 bases from V and 5 bases from J, the junction contained 7 bases not matched to a gene. This CDR3 is built from 16 residues. The germline V gene has CDR1 MNHEY and CDR2 SVGAGI. CDR3 in amino acids: CASSYSSGGGRNTIYF. The CDR3 DNA sequence: TGTGCCAGCAGTTACTCTTCAGGGGGTGGGCGAAACACCATATATTTT.

The rearrangement links TRBV19 to TRBJ1-2; tentative D call: TRBD1 (6 bases). Germline V gene data show CDR1 as LNHDA and CDR2 as SQIVND (reference sequence). The length of the CDR3 is 17 residues. Deletions cut 5 bases from V and 4 bases from J, with 23 bases between. CDR3 nucleotides: TGTGCCAGTAGTGCCCCGGGACACATCGAGAGTGCCTATGGCTACACCTTC. Its protein is CASSAPGHIESAYGYTF.

This chain connects TRBV3-1 (or the pseudogene TRBV3-2) to TRBJ1-4; no reliable D call. The CDR3 sequence is 16 residues long. V shed 1 base and J shed 2 bases, with 11 bases lying between them. Germline V gene sequence: CDR1 LGHDT, CDR2 YNNKEL (reference sequence). CDR3 protein: CASSQAEGRTNEKLFF. The CDR3 DNA reads as TGTGCCAGCAGCCAAGCGGAAGGCAGGACTAATGAAAAACTGTTTTTT.

The chain combines TRBV5-1 with TRBJ2-7; 8 bases map to TRBD1. CDR3 length equals 18 residues. In germline, CDR1 is SGHRS, CDR2 YFSETQ. Losses at the gene ends were 0 bases for V and 0 bases for J; bases not matched to a gene: 11. Here the CDR3 DNA reads TGCGCCAGCAGCTTGGGGCCGTTACAGGGGGGAACCTCCTACGAGCAGTACTTC. The encoded protein is CASSLGPLQGGTSYEQYF. The full variable domain, completed using reference TRBV5-1 and TRBJ2-7, is KAGVTQTPRYLIKTRGQQVTLSCSPISGHRSVSWYQQTPGQGLQFLFEYFSETQRNKGNFPGRFSGRQFSNSRSEMNVSTLELGDSALYLCASSLGPLQGGTSYEQYFGPGTRLTVT.

The chain combines TRBV6-4 with TRBJ2-2, with D perhaps matching TRBD2 (5 bases). Trimming removed 4 bases at V and 3 bases at J, with 15 bases between. CDR1 and CDR2 (germline): MRHNA, SNTAGT. This CDR3 has 16 amino acids. The CDR3 loop reads CASSVDFTSYTGELFF. The CDR3 DNA sequence: TGTGCCAGCAGTGTGGACTTCACCTCGTACACCGGGGAGCTGTTTTTT.

The chain links TRBV2 to TRBJ1-2; D might be TRBD1 (5 bases). CDR1 is SNHLY, CDR2 FYNNEI, per germline. The CDR3 runs to 12 residues. The germline V and J ends were trimmed by 11 bases and 1 base, with 11 bases remaining between them. CDR3 DNA sequence: TGTGCCTGCACGGGGGATAACTATGGCTACACCTTC. This codes for CACTGDNYGYTF.

The chain combines TRBV6-5 with TRBJ1-1; 7 bases agree with TRBD1. The CDR3 runs to 14 residues. CDR1 MNHEY and CDR2 SVGAGI come from the germline V gene. Germline trimming cut 6 bases from V and 2 bases from J; bases unmatched to any gene: 6. This CDR3 reads CASSPRGLNTEAFF. In nucleotides, the CDR3 is TGTGCCAGCAGCCCCAGGGGGTTAAACACTGAAGCTTTCTTT.

The chain uses TRBV5-1 and TRBJ1-3; no reliable D call. This CDR3 spans 16 amino acids. Germline CDR1 reads SGHRS; CDR2 reads YFSETQ. Trimming pared 2 bases from V and 1 base from J, leaving 13 bases between. CDR3 loop: CASSFTGPSSGNTIYF. The CDR3 DNA follows: TGCGCCAGCAGCTTTACCGGACCCTCATCTGGAAACACCATATATTTT.

The chain is built from TRBV6-5 and TRBJ2-3; D may be TRBD1 (5 bases). The germline V gene encodes CDR1 MNHEY and CDR2 SVGAGI. Trimming shortened V by 3 bases and J by 3 bases, and 13 bases separated the two germline ends. This CDR3 spans 15 amino acids. The CDR3 loop is CASSYQGLRTDTQYF. The CDR3 DNA reads TGTGCCAGCAGTTATCAGGGTTTGAGGACAGATACGCAGTATTTT.

This chain connects TRBV19 to TRBJ1-5, with TRBD1 matching 8 bases. CDR1 LNHDA and CDR2 SQIVND come from the germline V gene (reference sequence). Trimming took 8 bases from V and 4 from J; bases not matched to a gene: 7. This CDR3 has 14 residues. CDR3 amino acids: CASQNRGGNQPQHF. The CDR3 nucleotides read TGTGCCAGTCAAAACAGGGGGGGAAATCAGCCCCAGCATTTT.

The CDR3 DNA follows: TGTGCCAGCAGCTTAGGCGGGACACGGGCCCCATACGAGCAGTACTTC. It encodes CASSLGGTRAPYEQYF. V and J are TRBV7-2 and TRBJ2-7, with D perhaps assigned TRBD1 or TRBD2 (6 bases each). Germline CDR1 and CDR2: SGHTA and FQGNSA. V shed 1 base and J shed 4 bases, with 17 bases lying between them. The CDR3 extends over 16 amino acids. Full variable domain (missing parts from reference TRBV7-2 and TRBJ2-7): GAGVSQSPSNKVTEKGKDVELRCDPISGHTALYWYRQSLGQGLEFLIYFQGNSAPDKSGLPSDRFSAERTGGSVSTLTIQRTQQEDSAVYLCASSLGGTRAPYEQYFGPGTRLTVT.

V and J are TRBV7-2 and TRBJ2-3, with 9 positions matching TRBD2. CDR1 SGHTA and CDR2 FQGNSA come from the germline V gene. After removal of 4 bases from V and 1 base from J, the junction contained 3 bases not matched to a gene. The CDR3 totals 15 residues. In DNA form, the CDR3 reads TGTGCCAGCAGCTCAGCTAGCGGGGGCACAGATACGCAGTATTTT. This gives the protein CASSSASGGTDTQYF.

The chain uses TRBV4-1 and TRBJ1-1; unclear D gene. With 0 bases removed from V and 1 base from J, the gap between germline ends came to 9 bases. CDR3 size: 15 residues. Per the germline V gene, CDR1 is MGHRA and CDR2 is YSYEKL. DNA of the CDR3: TGCGCCAGCAGCCAAGATGTACCGTGGAACACTGAAGCTTTCTTT. It translates to CASSQDVPWNTEAFF.

The gene calls are TRBV25-1 and TRBJ1-3, with a possible D match to TRBD1 (5 bases). CDR3 size: 16 residues. Germline V CDR1 and CDR2: MGHDK, SYGVNS. V lost 7 bases, J lost 3 bases, and 19 bases lay in between. CDR3 DNA sequence: TGTGCCAGCACCGTAAACGAAGGAGGGGATGGAAACACCATATATTTT. This translates into CASTVNEGGDGNTIYF.

The chain has TRBV4-1 and TRBJ2-5; D call uncertain. The CDR3 extends over 14 amino acids. Between the trimmed V and J ends, which lost 5 bases and 4 bases, there was a span of 14 bases. Germline V CDR1 and CDR2: MGHRA, YSYEKL. The CDR3 is CASSSPGRGETQYF. The CDR3 nucleotides read TGCGCCAGCAGCTCACCCGGTCGAGGAGAGACCCAGTACTTC.

This clone was detected only once. This sequence joins TRBV29-1 and TRBJ2-1; TRBD2 matches 9 bases. The length of the CDR3 is 11 residues. Germline trimming cut 6 bases from V and 15 bases from J; bases unmatched to any gene: 9. CDR1 is SQVTM, CDR2 ANQGSEA, per germline. CDR3 residues: CSVGGASGTFF. CDR3 bases: TGCAGCGTCGGTGGGGCTAGCGGGACGTTCTTC.